This entry describes one TCR beta chain. TCR beta CDR3 sequences were amplified from RNA transcripts. HTBI primers were used for first-round RT-PCR of the TCR CDR3. Each CDR3 protein is one row after TCRdb ran MiXCR on the multiplex PCR reads. The table has around 580,000 distinct CDR3 sequences, around 42% seen once. V was shortened by 10 bases and J by 0 bases, with 11 bases between the two germline ends. The CDR3 length is 13 residues. The sample originates from a study of T cells in Graves' hyperthyroidism and ophthalmopathy. Newly diagnosed hyperthyroidism patients aged 18 to 65 years had disease lasting under 2 months. Diagnosis relied on clinical symptoms, serum thyroxine and TRAb, thyroid ultrasound and orbital computed tomography.

This rearrangement joins TRBV12-3 or TRBV12-4 to TRBJ2-3, with D unclear. The sample taken for sequencing was peripheral blood or thyroid tissue (not recorded which). The sequence derives from a woman in her late teens or twenties with Graves' hyperthyroidism. CDR3 residues: CAINPSSTDTQYF. In DNA, the CDR3 is TGTGCCATTAACCCCTCTAGCACAGATACGCAGTATTTT.